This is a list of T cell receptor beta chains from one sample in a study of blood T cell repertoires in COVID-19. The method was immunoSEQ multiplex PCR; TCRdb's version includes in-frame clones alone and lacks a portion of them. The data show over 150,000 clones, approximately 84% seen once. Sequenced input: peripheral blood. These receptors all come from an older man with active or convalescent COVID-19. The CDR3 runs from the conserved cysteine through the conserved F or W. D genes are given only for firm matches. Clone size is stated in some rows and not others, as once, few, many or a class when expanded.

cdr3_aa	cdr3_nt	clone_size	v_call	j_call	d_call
CASRIGDGYTF	TGTGCCAGCAGAATAGGGGATGGCTACACCTTC	NA	TRBV6-5	TRBJ1-2	NA
CASSREGSGSYNEQFF	TGCGCCAGCAGCCGAGAGGGTAGCGGGAGTTACAATGAGCAGTTCTTC	NA	TRBV5-1	TRBJ2-1	TRBD2
CASSLGQMNTEAFF	TGTGCCAGCAGCTTGGGCCAGATGAACACTGAAGCTTTCTTT	few	TRBV5-4	TRBJ1-1	NA
CAWSGQLQETQYF	TGTGCCTGGAGCGGACAGCTACAAGAGACCCAGTACTTC	NA	TRBV30	TRBJ2-5	NA
CASSTPGQTPLHF	TGTGCCAGCAGCACCCCGGGACAGACCCCCCTCCACTTT	NA	TRBV7-2	TRBJ1-6	TRBD1
CATIRYGGGTEAFF	TGTGCCACTATCCGATATGGGGGGGGCACTGAAGCTTTCTTT	NA	TRBV19	TRBJ1-1	NA
CAWSVAGLRTEAFF	TGTGCCTGGAGTGTTGCAGGGTTAAGAACTGAAGCTTTCTTT	NA	TRBV30	TRBJ1-1	NA
CASSLLTGGLGNTIYF	TGTGCCAGCAGTCTGCTGACAGGGGGCCTTGGAAACACCATATATTTT	NA	TRBV28	TRBJ1-3	TRBD1
CASSLGGGQGLNGYTF	TGTGCCAGCAGCCTGGGGGGCGGACAGGGGTTGAATGGCTACACCTTC	once	TRBV5-4	TRBJ1-2	TRBD1
CASSRDGGLNEQFF	TGTGCCAGCAGTCGAGATGGGGGCCTAAATGAGCAGTTCTTC	NA	TRBV6-5	TRBJ2-1	NA
CASSEGLAANYEQYF	TGTGCCAGCAGCGAGGGACTAGCGGCCAACTACGAGCAGTACTTC	once	TRBV5-4	TRBJ2-7	TRBD2
CASSPPFQGSEQYF	TGTGCCAGCAGCCCCCCTTTCCAGGGAAGCGAGCAGTACTTC	NA	TRBV7-8	TRBJ2-7	NA
CASSEAQGVSYEQYF	TGTGCCAGCAGTGAAGCGCAGGGGGTGTCCTACGAGCAGTACTTC	NA	TRBV25-1	TRBJ2-7	TRBD1
CASSLGGGAYEQFF	TGTGCCAGCAGCTTAGGAGGGGGGGCCTATGAGCAGTTCTTC	NA	TRBV7-9	TRBJ2-1	NA
CASSIGPQGTNEKLFF	TGTGCCAGCAGCATAGGGCCCCAGGGAACTAATGAAAAACTGTTTTTT	once	TRBV7-2	TRBJ1-4	NA
CASSPTGGAAGANVLTF	TGTGCCAGCTCGCCGACAGGGGGAGCCGCTGGGGCCAACGTCCTGACTTTC	NA	TRBV18	TRBJ2-6	TRBD1
CASSLTQGYTGELFF	TGTGCCAGTAGTCTAACCCAGGGTTACACCGGGGAGCTGTTTTTT	NA	TRBV19	TRBJ2-2	NA
CASSLYLTSGRQETQYF	TGTGCCAGCAGTTTATACCTGACTAGCGGGAGGCAAGAGACCCAGTACTTC	NA	TRBV28	TRBJ2-5	TRBD2
CASGGQVGYEQYF	TGTGCCAGCGGAGGACAGGTTGGCTACGAGCAGTACTTC	NA	TRBV2	TRBJ2-7	TRBD1
CASTTRGSQETQYF	TGTGCCAGCACCACGCGTGGGAGCCAAGAGACCCAGTACTTC	NA	TRBV2	TRBJ2-5	NA
CASSLKGSGGHYGYTF	TGTGCCAGCAGCTTAAAGGGGAGTGGAGGGCACTATGGCTACACCTTC	NA	TRBV7-2	TRBJ1-2	NA
CASSHRENYGYTF	TGTGCCAGCAGCCACAGGGAGAACTATGGCTACACCTTC	NA	TRBV5-5	TRBJ1-2	NA
CASGRGRGETQYF	TGTGCCAGTGGGAGGGGTCGAGGAGAGACCCAGTACTTC	NA	TRBV19	TRBJ2-5	TRBD2
CASSFGGGTEAFF	TGTGCCAGCAGCTTCGGGGGAGGGACTGAAGCTTTCTTT	NA	TRBV7-3	TRBJ1-1	NA
CASSSTQGLSWVLMGAFF	TGTGCCAGCAGCTCAACACAGGGGTTGAGTTGGGTGTTAATGGGAGCTTTCTTT	NA	TRBV11-2	TRBJ1-1	TRBD1
CASSPTYGGEEQFF	TGTGCCAGCAGCCCCACCTACGGTGGAGAAGAGCAGTTCTTC	NA	TRBV7-3	TRBJ2-1	NA
CASSLAGQGAHEQYF	TGTGCCAGCAGCTTAGCGGGACAGGGGGCCCACGAGCAGTACTTC	NA	TRBV11-2	TRBJ2-7	TRBD1
CASSKWGQNEKLFF	TGCGCCAGCAGTAAATGGGGACAGAATGAAAAACTGTTTTTT	NA	TRBV5-1	TRBJ1-4	TRBD1
CASSLRGTGIEQYF	TGTGCCAGCAGTTTACGGGGGACAGGGATCGAGCAGTACTTC	NA	TRBV27	TRBJ2-7	TRBD1
CASRNRGSADTQYF	TGTGCCAGCAGAAATCGGGGAAGTGCAGATACGCAGTATTTT	NA	TRBV27	TRBJ2-3	NA
CASSSPPGQGGRSGKLFF	TGTGCCAGCAGCTCCCCCCCCGGACAGGGAGGCCGAAGTGGAAAACTGTTTTTT	NA	TRBV7-2	TRBJ1-4	TRBD1
CASSPIGLNSYEQYF	TGTGCCAGCTCACCGATCGGACTGAACTCCTACGAGCAGTACTTC	NA	TRBV18	TRBJ2-7	NA
CASRPAAPGQGVNTEAFF	TGCGCCAGCAGACCAGCTGCTCCGGGACAGGGAGTGAACACTGAAGCTTTCTTT	NA	TRBV4-1	TRBJ1-1	TRBD1
CASSVGQGMHGYTF	TGTGCCAGCAGCGTTGGACAGGGGATGCATGGCTACACCTTC	NA	TRBV9	TRBJ1-2	TRBD1
CASSIEGQGGQPQHF	TGTGCCAGTAGTATAGAAGGACAGGGAGGTCAGCCCCAGCATTTT	NA	TRBV19	TRBJ1-5	TRBD1